The present TCR beta chain was sequenced within a study of molecular identifiers for immune sequencing clone quantification. Overall study context: Naive CD8 RNA (roughly 20,000 or 100,000 cells) was divided into five aliquots, with four sequenced.

At least ten counts were recorded for this clonotype. Antigen specificity is unknown. Library preparation followed earlier protocols using designated TCR primers. TCRdb ran MiXCR on the PCR reads and lists one entry per CDR3 protein. The sample lists about 40,000 distinct CDR3 sequences; approximately 25% were seen once. CDR3 length: 16 residues. The germline gives CDR1 LGHNA, CDR2 YNFKEQ. V was clipped by 0 bases and J by 2 bases, with 12 bases between them. Study-wide results and caveats: Among some 910,000 naive cells, as was reported, spiked Jurkat TCR RNA from one cell was detectable.

Based on a CD8+CD4-CCR7+CD45RA+ profile, naive CD8 T cells were sorted. This chain links TRBV4-2 with TRBJ2-3; no reliable D call. The sequenced sample was naive CD8+ T cells from blood, with Jurkat cell RNA spiked in. Subset described: FACS-sorted CD8+CD4-CCR7+CD45RA+ naive T cells. This receptor was taken from a human donor in good health. Some libraries in this study had Jurkat cell RNA spiked in. The CDR3 reads CASSQDIAVITDTQYF. CDR3 nucleotides: TGTGCCAGCAGCCAAGATATCGCCGTAATCACAGATACGCAGTATTTT.